The subject of this entry is one T cell receptor (beta chain). The clone's antigen remains unknown. There are no base qualities to consult, and no much larger clone falls within one base. The cohort was made up of 500 to 800 healthy bone marrow donors. At the time of sampling, all cohort members were nominally healthy, though unrecorded immune exposures were likely present. The donor tested CMV seropositive and was one of the 289 seropositive cohort members. Each donor provided a peripheral blood sample, and peripheral blood mononuclear cells were used for TCR beta sequencing. The Qiagen DNeasy Blood Extraction Kit was used to extract genomic DNA from the blood cell samples. The CDR3 goes from the cysteine to the phenylalanine over 14 residues. Only the CDR3 region is kept as DNA, spanning 42 bases read in frame from base 1. The germline V gene gives CDR1 as MDHEN and CDR2 as SYDVKM. After removal of 3 bases from V and 11 bases from J, the junction retains 12 bases not matched to a gene.

This entry is derived from a study of cytomegalovirus exposure and HLA in healthy donors (dated by TCRdb to 2015 to 2018). In the study overall: An earlier analysis of more than 550 of the donors reported 250 to 300 Gb of sequence data and around 120 million unique TCR beta sequences obtained from about 180 million T cells. To study patterns of TCR occurrence, a later analysis re-analyzed previously published TCR beta repertoires from 666 donors and added high-resolution HLA genotyping. The study aimed to test whether signatures of past pathogen exposure could be identified by cataloging public T cell receptors. Rather than drawing on any new phenotypic data, the later analysis identified candidate immune exposures from TCR beta sequences and the way those sequences occurred across donors. The T cell repertoires of under 700 subjects were profiled by immunosequencing and related to cytomegalovirus serostatus. Alongside the repertoire data, information on donor age, sex, ethnicity and CMV serostatus was compiled. Typing coverage varied by locus: roughly 629-640 donors for A, B, C, DRB1 and DQB1; roughly 520 for DQA1; nearly 610 for DPA1; roughly 470 for DPB1. A later genetic analysis took genome-wide SNP genotypes for about 65% of the 666 donors and used that subset as a discovery cohort. Among roughly 370 genotyped donors of the cohort, an average of approximately 230,000 unique TCR beta nucleotide sequences were sequenced per donor, around 20% of them non-productive. Both class I and class II loci were covered by HLA typing, at four-digit resolution. The study combined high-throughput TCR immunosequencing, statistical association of individual TCRs with disease status, and machine learning to predict cytomegalovirus infection status. Besides the first cohort of around 700 subjects, a separate validation cohort made up of over 100 different subjects was used. Five DR-DQ haplotypes were handled as single units for association and clustering, since linkage in the cohort was strong. The genetic ancestry cluster associated with self-reported Caucasian donors included over 80% of the 300 to 450 genotyped donors. Roughly 300 gigabases of sequencing data and around 80 million unique TCR sequences made up an early release that covered fewer than 650 HLA-typed donors. To decide whether each TCR beta V gene segment behaved as functional or pseudogenic, an earlier analysis of some 600 of the donors relied on high-throughput TCR beta sequencing. Every discovery cohort repertoire had been produced on one sequencing platform. Here is what the overall study found, with its caveats: A group of highly shared sequence variants was considered likely to be a technical artifact of the sequencing pipeline. Roughly uniform sequencing depth across donors was assumed in presence/absence analyses, although this assumption may not hold. In a later genetic analysis, a missense DCLRE1C variant was associated with V-gene and J-gene trimming of TCR beta chains, and the association was replicated in an independent cohort. Because counts were too low, about 17 rarely observed V segments, including chromosome 9 orphons, were excluded from the earlier analysis of around 590 of the donors. According to a later analysis, most CMV-associated TCR beta chains appeared to be HLA-restricted, and the HLA associations seemed to be driven largely by CMV exposure. The classifier was reported to diagnose cytomegalovirus status with high specificity and sensitivity in both the original cohort and the validation cohort. Across donors, most TCR sequences were observed very rarely, whereas some public TCRs were present in many individuals. A later analysis found that TCR association rates varied across HLA loci, with DRB1 alleles showing the most associated TCRs and HLA-C alleles the fewest. Compared with the roughly 670-donor mean, donors in an Asian-associated ancestry cluster had fewer N-insertions in productive TCRs, according to a later genetic analysis. When HLA alleles, especially DR and DQ, strongly co-occurred, TCR associations were difficult to assign to individual alleles. A few of the identified cytomegalovirus-associated TCR beta chains were confirmed in vitro to be specific for cytomegalovirus antigens. In a later analysis, HLA-associated TCR beta chains were found to be more clonally expanded and to have lower generation probabilities than equally common non-associated chains. The authors suggested that the approach could potentially be extended to other disease states and immunological phenotypes. The 87-base-pair reads could not distinguish some IMGT-functional V segments, including TRBV6-2 and TRBV6-3, so those segments were excluded. For the cohort, immune exposure information was limited to CMV serostatus. Broadly in line with IMGT annotations, most TCR beta V segments showed up in productive rearrangements about 87% or about 30% of the time in an earlier analysis of several hundred of the donors. A total of fewer than 200 TCR beta chains were listed by the study as associated with cytomegalovirus. Linkage disequilibrium might explain the correlated functional status among segregating V segments, but an unknown experimental factor could not be ruled out. A further reported finding was that TCR beta sequences accurately predicted the HLA-A and HLA-B alleles for most subjects in the first cohort. In a later analysis, over 15,000 TCR beta sequences were associated with specific HLA alleles at a false discovery rate of 0.05. The cohort was sequenced for TCR beta chains only, and without alpha or paired-chain data the features that could be detected were limited. In a later analysis, several top co-occurrence clusters were reported to appear linked to parvovirus B19, influenza, CMV and Epstein-Barr virus. HLA typing was unavailable for some donors at each locus, so association tests used only the typed subset.

Library creation used the immunoSEQ multiplex PCR assay. The multiplex PCR relied on a mix of 60 forward primers for TCR Vbeta segments and 13 reverse primers for TCR Jbeta segments. A multiplex PCR assay on genomic DNA amplified the CDR3 region of rearranged TCR beta genes. The amplified TCR beta libraries were sequenced on the Illumina HiSeq System as 87-base-pair reads. The authors processed their data as follows. In a later analysis, 77 million or so unique TCR beta chains were counted across the approximately 640 repertoires, and roughly 11 million of these chains were shared by at least two donors. Raw reads were error-corrected and collapsed into unique sequences by a nearest-neighbor algorithm in which closely related sequences were merged to remove PCR and sequencing errors. To assign V, D and J gene segments, CDR3 sequences were aligned to IMGT reference sequences. For a sequence to be retained, at least a six-nucleotide match to both a V gene segment and a J gene segment was required. A rearrangement was called productive if the CDR3 had no stop codons and remained in frame with V and J, and every other rearrangement was called non-productive. CDR3 was defined according to IMGT convention as the region running from the second conserved V-encoded cysteine to the conserved J-encoded phenylalanine. In an earlier analysis of roughly 580 of the donors, sequences lacking an unambiguous match to a single V gene segment were excluded. An earlier analysis of under 750 of the donors called V segments functional above 56.7% productive rearrangements and segregating when the between-donor standard deviation exceeded 5%. A statistical classification framework was built to diagnose cytomegalovirus status from the catalog of TCR beta chain sequences. V and J gene assignment, in a later analysis, came from comparing TCR nucleotide sequences with IMGT/GENE-DB human TR gene sequences. In a later analysis, CDR3 sequences and most-parsimonious VDJ recombination scenarios were assigned using the TCRdist pipeline. In a later analysis, every TCR beta chain was defined by the combination of its CDR3 amino acid sequence and its V-gene family, and reads without a unique V-gene family were dropped. In a later analysis, some 600 highly shared, low-generation-probability nucleotide sequences were removed to address suspected cross-contamination and a sequencing artifact. A later analysis calculated a clonal expansion index for each public chain from normalized within-repertoire ranks of inferred template counts. A later analysis computed generation probabilities with a VDJ recombination model fitted to out-of-frame rearrangements, and checked the results against IGoR. In a later analysis, hypergeometric tests were used to score TCR-TCR, TCR-HLA and TCR-CMV co-occurrence, with a repertoire-size bias correction applied to TCR pairs. A later analysis estimated false discovery rates by permuting HLA or CMV assignments 20 times. In a later analysis, co-occurring TCRs were grouped using DBSCAN, and TCRdist sequence similarity was added for clustering within HLA-allele-positive subsets. Repertoires with fewer than 30,000 or more than 120,000 public chains, plus five repertoires with anomalous nucleotide sharing, were excluded from co-occurrence clustering. As stored in TCRdb, this immuneACCESS dataset retains in-frame rearrangements with V and J assigned. A fraction of the clones does not appear; measured against another copy, unresolved V genes explain less than half of the discrepancy, and the remainder lacks a known reason. V, J and clone size are those of that table, while D and trimming were read from the DNA. Across this sample there are roughly 120,000 clones, with about three quarters seen only once. 2.5% to 3.5% of the sample is taken by the ten largest.

The specimen was PBMCs. This TCR came from a woman in her twenties or thirties in good health and CMV-seropositive. The chain links TRBV28 with TRBJ1-2; TRBD1 fits 7 bases in the junction. The DNA sequence is as follows: TGTGCCAGCAGTTTCCGAGGGGGCAGCAATACTTACACCTTC. Its translation is CASSFRGGSNTYTF.